These 6 T cell receptor beta chains were sequenced from one sample in a study of T cell repertoires in cytomegalovirus infection. TCRdb reprocessed the reads with MiXCR, giving one entry per CDR3 protein. The sample shows about 900,000 distinct CDR3 sequences, about a third of them seen only once. Their cognate antigens are unknown. The specimen was cultured CD8+ T cells from PBMCs, collected from culture after CMV antigen stimulation. All receptors come from a human donor in good health (CMV status not recorded). Some clones in this sample may be carry-over from other donors' samples.

The chain links TRBV11-2 to TRBJ2-2; unclear D gene. Between the trimmed V and J ends, which lost 5 bases and 1 base, there was a span of 17 bases. The CDR3 loop spans 17 amino acids. Germline V lookup: CDR1 SGHAT, CDR2 FQNNGV. DNA of the CDR3: TGTGCCAGCAGCCCCCCCGGCGGACCTTTGAACACCGGGGAGCTGTTTTTT. Translated, it gives CASSPPGGPLNTGELFF.

This clonotype was picked up many times. The chain recombines TRBV7-8 with TRBJ2-3, with no clear D. V lost 3 bases, J lost 2 bases, and 6 bases lay in between. Germline values: CDR1 SGHVS, CDR2 FQNEAQ. This CDR3 is 13 amino acids long. The DNA of the CDR3 is TGTGCCAGCAGCTTCGCCGACACAGATACGCAGTATTTT. Translated, it gives CASSFADTDTQYF. The whole variable domain, filled in from reference TRBV7-8 and TRBJ2-3, reads GAGVSQSPRYKVAKRGQDVALRCDPISGHVSLFWYQQALGQGPEFLTYFQNEAQLDKSGLPSDRFFAERPEGSVSTLKIQRTQQEDSAVYLCASSFADTDTQYFGPGTRLTVL.

The chain joins TRBV19 to TRBJ2-2; TRBD2 matches 7 bases. CDR1 is LNHDA, CDR2 SQIVND, per germline (reference sequence). There are 16 residues in the CDR3. V shed 4 bases, J shed 0 bases, and the junction held 5 bases outside the gene matches. CDR3 in amino acids: CASSRLAGPNTGELFF. CDR3 bases: TGTGCCAGTAGTAGGTTAGCGGGCCCGAACACCGGGGAGCTGTTTTTT.

This clonotype was seen repeatedly, ten times or more. DNA for the CDR3: TGTGCCAGCAGCTTGGGGGGCGGGCAGGGGGCGCGATCGGATGAAAAACTGTTTTTT. Translating it yields CASSLGGGQGARSDEKLFF. The chain employs TRBV12-3 or TRBV12-4 and TRBJ1-4; the match to TRBD1 covers 8 bases. The CDR3 contains 19 residues. Trimming cost V 6 bases and J 6 bases; bases outside gene matches: 21.

V gene TRBV2 combines with J gene TRBJ2-5; a weak D match, TRBD1 (5 bases). The CDR3 has 12 residues. Germline assignment: CDR1 SNHLY and CDR2 FYNNEI. Trimming stripped 9 bases from V and 1 base from J, with 9 bases between. CDR3 residues: CASQGLQETQYF. CDR3 DNA: TGTGCCAGTCAGGGCCTCCAAGAGACCCAGTACTTC. Combining the CDR3 with reference TRBV2 and TRBJ2-5 gives the whole variable domain EPEVTQTPSHQVTQMGQEVILRCVPISNHLYFYWYRQILGQKVEFLVSFYNNEISEKSEIFDDQFSVERPDGSNFTLKIRSTKLEDSAMYFCASQGLQETQYFGPGTRLLVL.

This clonotype was found a few times. The chain has TRBV6-1 and TRBJ2-1; 9 nucleotides align to TRBD2. Germline assignment: CDR1 MNHNS and CDR2 SASEGT. This CDR3 has 15 amino acids. With 5 bases clipped from V and 6 bases from J, the junction kept 8 bases outside the gene matches. CDR3 DNA: TGTGCCAGCAGTTCCCCCCAGCGGGGGGTCAATGAGCAGTTCTTC. Its translation is CASSSPQRGVNEQFF.